This is a list of T cell receptor beta chains from one sample in a study of blood T cell repertoires in COVID-19. Measured with immunoSEQ multiplex PCR; TCRdb has only the in-frame clones, and not every one. The table includes approximately 280,000 clones, 80% to 95% detected once. Sequences were obtained from peripheral blood. The receptor set was obtained from a woman in her twenties or thirties with COVID-19, enrolled during active disease. Each CDR3 is given with its conserved first and last residue. A D gene is named only where the DNA matches it firmly. The listing skips clone size in some rows; elsewhere it reads once, few, many or a size class.

TGTGCCAGCAGTTACTCGTCGCGGACTTACCTTAACACTGAAGCTTTCTTT CASSYSSRTYLNTEAFF TRBJ1-1 - TRBV6-2/TRBV6-3 -
TGTGCCAGCAGTTTGGTGAGCTCGAGCACAGATACGCAGTATTTT CASSLVSSSTDTQYF TRBJ2-3 - TRBV28 -
TGCGCCAGCAGCTGGACTGGGACTAGCGGGAAAACCTACAATGAGCAGTTCTTC CASSWTGTSGKTYNEQFF TRBJ2-1 - TRBV5-1 TRBD2
TGTGCCAGCTCACCAATCCCCCAGGGGCCTGGAAACACCATATATTTT CASSPIPQGPGNTIYF TRBJ1-3 - TRBV18 -
TGTGCCAGCAGTCTGACAGAGAACTATGGCTACACCTTC CASSLTENYGYTF TRBJ1-2 - TRBV28 -
TGTGCCACCCGGGGACCGGGACAGGTTATGGTTACTGAAGCTTTCTTT CATRGPGQVMVTEAFF TRBJ1-1 - TRBV11-2 TRBD1
TGTGCCAGCAGCTTAGGCCTAGCGAACTACAATGAGCAGTTCTTC CASSLGLANYNEQFF TRBJ2-1 - TRBV5-4 -
TGTGCCAGCATCCCTAGCGGGGGGGCCGGGGAGCTGTTTTTT CASIPSGGAGELFF TRBJ2-2 - TRBV28 TRBD2
TGTGCCAGCAGACCTCTGGGACAGGGAGATCAGCCCCAGCATTTT CASRPLGQGDQPQHF TRBJ1-5 - TRBV28 TRBD1
TGTGCCAGCAGTTTGGGACAGGGGCGGGCGGCTTTCTTT CASSLGQGRAAFF TRBJ1-1 - TRBV27 TRBD1
TGTGCCATCAGTGAGTCAAAGACTCTTAACTCCTATAATTCACCCCTCCACTTT CAISESKTLNSYNSPLHF TRBJ1-6 - TRBV10-3 -
TGTGCCAGCAGCCAAGTAGACAGGGGGAACTACGAGCAGTACTTC CASSQVDRGNYEQYF TRBJ2-7 - TRBV14 TRBD1
TGTGCCAGCAGTGGGACTTGGGAGACCCAGTACTTC CASSGTWETQYF TRBJ2-5 - TRBV28 -
TGTGCCAGCAGCGTAGATGGAGACTCCTACAATGAGCAGTTCTTC CASSVDGDSYNEQFF TRBJ2-1 - TRBV9 -
TGTGCCAGCACTACTACACAGGGCTCAGGGGGCTACACCTTC CASTTTQGSGGYTF TRBJ1-2 - TRBV2 -
TGTGCCAGCAGCCCGGGACACCCCAGTTCGGTTATGAACACTGAAGCTTTCTTT CASSPGHPSSVMNTEAFF TRBJ1-1 few TRBV28 -
TGTGCCAGCAGCTTGGGGGCGAATCAGCCCCAGCATTTT CASSLGANQPQHF TRBJ1-5 - TRBV14 -
TGTGCCAGCAGTGAATTAGGGAGGACCTACGAGCAGTACTTC CASSELGRTYEQYF TRBJ2-7 few TRBV2 -
TGTGCCAGCAGCTTGATAGGACTAGCGGGAGGGAGGGAGCAGTTCTTC CASSLIGLAGGREQFF TRBJ2-1 once TRBV5-6 TRBD2
TGTGCCAGCAGCTTAGCGGGAGGGAGTACAGATACGCAGTATTTT CASSLAGGSTDTQYF TRBJ2-3 - TRBV7-3 TRBD2
TGTGCCAGCAGCTTGGACGGACTAGCGAGTAACGAGCAGTACTTC CASSLDGLASNEQYF TRBJ2-7 - TRBV5-4 TRBD2
TGCGCCAGCAGTGAGTCAAGACGGGCTAGCGGGAGCTCCTACGAGCAGTACTTC CASSESRRASGSSYEQYF TRBJ2-7 - TRBV10-1 TRBD2
TGTGCCACCAGTGAAACAGGTTCCTCCTACGAGCAGTACTTC CATSETGSSYEQYF TRBJ2-7 - TRBV24-1 -
TGTGCCAGTAGTACAAGCCCAGGAACCCCCTACAATGAGCAGTTCTTC CASSTSPGTPYNEQFF TRBJ2-1 - TRBV19 -
TGTGCCAGCAGCCCAAGGGACAGGGGCTTACCAAACTACACCTTC CASSPRDRGLPNYTF TRBJ1-2 - TRBV6-6 TRBD1